Presented here are 16 T cell receptor beta chains from one specimen sequenced in a study of cytomegalovirus exposure and HLA in healthy donors. Primers for the PCR totalled 60 Vbeta and 13 Jbeta. The repertoire was sequenced with immunoSEQ multiplex PCR; TCRdb's copy has only in-frame clones and lacks some. The sample includes about 160,000 clones, over 70% of them seen just once. The sample was PBMCs. The receptors originated from a man aged 30 to 45 in good health and CMV-seronegative.

The chain has TRBV16 and TRBJ1-1; D is ambiguous. The CDR3 totals 12 residues. Germline-derived CDR1 and CDR2 are KGHSY and FQNENV. V gave up 0 bases and J gave up 11 bases, with 10 bases separating them. CDR3 bases: TGTGCCAGCAGCCAATCCACAGCCAAGGCTTTCTTT. It codes for CASSQSTAKAFF.

This clone was seen only a few times. The J gene is TRBJ2-5, the V gene TRBV6-5; TRBD2 might be the D (5 bases). Trimming shortened V by 5 bases and J by 5 bases, and 15 bases separated the two germline ends. Germline V CDR1 and CDR2: MNHEY, SVGAGI. The length of the CDR3 is 14 residues. The CDR3 region is CASSPRMGEETQYF. The CDR3 DNA reads as TGTGCCAGCAGTCCGCGAATGGGAGAGGAGACCCAGTACTTC.

The genes are TRBV30 and TRBJ1-1; D uncertain. The CDR3 sequence is 14 residues long. Looked up from germline, CDR1 is GTSNPN and CDR2 is SVGIG (reference sequence). V was cut by 0 bases and J by 0 bases, with 8 bases left in between. The CDR3: CAWSVTQLNTEAFF. CDR3 in DNA: TGTGCCTGGAGTGTTACCCAGTTGAACACTGAAGCTTTCTTT. The entire variable domain, with the rest obtained from reference TRBV30 and TRBJ1-1, is as follows: SQTIHQWPATLVQPVGSPLSLECTVEGTSNPNLYWYRQAAGRGLQLLFYSVGIGQISSEVPQNLSASRPQDRQFILSSKKLLLSDSGFYLCAWSVTQLNTEAFFGQGTRLTVV.

The chain uses TRBV2 and TRBJ2-7; no clear D. The germline V and J ends were trimmed by 6 bases and 3 bases, with 12 bases remaining between them. This CDR3 region has 13 residues. Germline V gene lookup returns CDR1 SNHLY and CDR2 FYNNEI. CDR3 in DNA: TGTGCCAGCAGCCCTACCTCTTACTACGAGCAGTACTTC. This encodes CASSPTSYYEQYF. The full variable domain, its missing parts supplied by reference TRBV2 and TRBJ2-7, is EPEVTQTPSHQVTQMGQEVILRCVPISNHLYFYWYRQILGQKVEFLVSFYNNEISEKSEIFDDQFSVERPDGSNFTLKIRSTKLEDSAMYFCASSPTSYYEQYFGPGTRLTVT.

This clone was detected only a few times. V is TRBV6-5 and J is TRBJ1-1; no clear D gene. The CDR3 has 14 residues. The germline V gene has CDR1 MNHEY and CDR2 SVGAGI. V was shortened by 0 bases and J by 1 base, with 6 bases between the two germline ends. CDR3 sequence: CASSYSFGNTEAFF. CDR3 nucleotides: TGTGCCAGCAGTTACTCGTTCGGGAACACTGAAGCTTTCTTT.

The chain recombines TRBV9 with TRBJ2-3; 10 nucleotides agree with TRBD1. The CDR3 consists of 15 residues. The ends lost 4 bases at V and 4 bases at J; junction bases unmatched: 6. From germline, CDR1 is SGDLS and CDR2 YYNGEE. The CDR3 nucleotides read TGTGCCAGCAGCCCTGGGACAGGGGAGGCAGATACGCAGTATTTT. Residues: CASSPGTGEADTQYF. Filled out from reference TRBV9 and TRBJ2-3, the complete variable domain reads DSGVTQTPKHLITATGQRVTLRCSPRSGDLSVYWYQQSLDQGLQFLIQYYNGEERAKGNILERFSAQQFPDLHSELNLSSLELGDSALYFCASSPGTGEADTQYFGPGTRLTVL.

The CDR3 here is CASSVAGGGAFTGELFF. The CDR3, as DNA: TGTGCCAGCAGCGTAGCTGGCGGGGGGGCATTCACCGGGGAGCTGTTTTTT. The chain uses TRBV9 and TRBJ2-2; 9 bases fit TRBD2. The CDR3 contains 17 residues. CDR1 and CDR2 from the germline V gene are SGDLS and YYNGEE. J lost 4 bases, V lost 0 bases, and 7 bases had no gene match.

The chain couples TRBV5-5 to TRBJ2-2; the D is unclear. V lost 2 bases to trimming and J lost 11 bases, with 10 bases between them. Germline V gene data show CDR1 as SGHKS and CDR2 as YYEKEE (reference sequence). The CDR3 length is 12 residues. The CDR3 bases are TGTGCCAGCAGCTTTCAGGAAACTGAGCTGTTTTTT. The encoded protein is CASSFQETELFF.

This clone has only one observation. The chain recombines TRBV5-1 with TRBJ2-3; possibly TRBD1 for D (6 bases). V dropped 0 bases and J dropped 0 bases, with 26 bases sitting between them. The CDR3 has 21 residues. Germline values: CDR1 SGHRS, CDR2 YFSETQ. Here the CDR3 reads CASSLANYEDRVTTSTDTQYF. The CDR3 bases are TGCGCCAGCAGCTTGGCTAACTATGAGGACAGAGTAACTACTAGCACAGATACGCAGTATTTT.

This rearrangement joins TRBV18 to TRBJ2-1; possibly TRBD1 for D (6 bases). From germline, CDR1 is KGHSH and CDR2 LQKENI. Trimming took 5 bases from V and 4 from J, leaving 18 bases between them. There are 16 residues in the CDR3. This CDR3 reads CASSFQGTLPYNEQFF. The CDR3, as DNA: TGTGCCAGCTCATTCCAGGGGACCCTCCCTTACAATGAGCAGTTCTTC. Full variable domain (outside the CDR3, taken from reference TRBV18 and TRBJ2-1): NAGVMQNPRHLVRRRGQEARLRCSPMKGHSHVYWYRQLPEEGLKFMVYLQKENIIDESGMPKERFSAEFPKEGPSILRIQQVVRGDSAAYFCASSFQGTLPYNEQFFGPGTRLTVL.

The V and J genes are TRBV23-1 and TRBJ2-1; 7 positions agree with TRBD1. TRBV23-1 is placed among ORFs of uncertain function. Germline trimming cut 1 base from V and 0 bases from J; bases unmatched to any gene: 0. This CDR3 is built from 15 residues. The CDR3 spells CASSQYRGSYNEQFF. CDR3 DNA sequence: TGCGCCAGCAGTCAATACAGGGGCTCCTACAATGAGCAGTTCTTC.

This rearrangement joins TRBV5-4 to TRBJ1-1; possibly TRBD1 for D (6 bases). Per the germline V gene, CDR1 is SGHNT and CDR2 is YYREEE (reference sequence). The length of the CDR3 is 13 residues. The V and J ends lost 0 bases and 6 bases respectively, with 9 bases between them. The chain's CDR3 is CASSLGQAAEAFF. CDR3 in DNA: TGTGCCAGCAGCTTGGGACAGGCCGCTGAAGCTTTCTTT.

A note on this clone: One end of the junction varies from germline; a read error may be responsible. This chain links TRBV4-2 with TRBJ2-7; TRBD2 matches at 9 bases. CDR1 LGHNA and CDR2 YNFKEQ come from the germline V gene. The CDR3 covers 15 residues. Here the CDR3 DNA reads TGTGCCAGCAACCAAGCGGGAGGCAGCTCCTACGAGCAGTACTTC. It translates to CASNQAGGSSYEQYF.

This clone was counted once. The chain combines TRBV27 with TRBJ1-4, with TRBD1 matching over 7 bases. The V gene end was trimmed by 5 bases and the J gene end by 0 bases; junction bases not matched to a gene: 12. Germline CDR1 and CDR2: MNHEY and SMNVEV (reference sequence). This CDR3 is built from 18 residues. DNA for the CDR3: TGTGCCAGCAGTCCGGGGACAGTGGGATACACAACTAATGAAAAACTGTTTTTT. Translation: CASSPGTVGYTTNEKLFF.

The CDR3 loop reads CASSVSAGINSPLHF. The CDR3 DNA reads TGTGCCAGCAGCGTTTCGGCGGGAATCAATTCACCCCTCCACTTT. The chain recombines TRBV9 with TRBJ1-6; D remains ambiguous. V lost 2 bases and J lost 7, with 13 bases in between. The length of the CDR3 is 15 residues. In germline, CDR1 is SGDLS, CDR2 YYNGEE.

This chain links TRBV2 with TRBJ1-2; 11 bases map to TRBD1. After removal of 10 bases from V and 8 bases from J, the junction contained 6 bases not matched to a gene. The CDR3 totals 12 residues. The germline gives CDR1 SNHLY, CDR2 FYNNEI. The CDR3 loop reads CATGQGVRGYTF. The CDR3 DNA sequence: TGTGCCACGGGACAGGGGGTTAGGGGCTACACCTTC.